The sequence of this T cell receptor (beta chain) was determined in a study of Ad26.COV2.S vaccination and SARS-CoV-2 variants. Stated treatment: around 19 received Ad26.COV2.S at low or high dose, single or two shots; roughly five received placebo; per-sample allocation not given. Day 63 following the first vaccine or placebo injection was when the samples were taken. Profiled with immunoSEQ multiplex PCR; TCRdb holds only in-frame clones, not every one. The sample records a few hundred thousand clones, around 87% being singletons. The CDR3 is made up of 19 amino acids. Trimming took 1 base from V and 0 from J; bases not matched to a gene: 11. Germline loops: CDR1 SGHNT, CDR2 YYREEE (reference sequence).

The V and J genes are TRBV5-4 and TRBJ2-5, with TRBD1 matching 11 bases. This receptor was obtained from a person between 18 and 59 years old who received the Ad26.COV2.S COVID-19 vaccine or a placebo. The sample in question was peripheral blood, obtained in a trial of Ad26.COV2.S vaccine versus placebo. CDR3 region: CASSLFPGQGDSDQETQYF. CDR3 coding DNA: TGTGCCAGCAGCTTGTTCCCGGGACAGGGGGACTCCGACCAAGAGACCCAGTACTTC.